This T cell receptor (beta chain) was documented in a study of blood T cell repertoires in COVID-19. The V gene's germline CDR1 is KGHSH and CDR2 LQKENI. The CDR3 length is 15 residues. The V gene end was trimmed by 4 bases and the J gene end by 2 bases; junction bases not matched to a gene: 3. Clones were sequenced by immunoSEQ multiplex PCR, and TCRdb holds only the in-frame ones, with some missing. The sample includes roughly 110,000 clones, 70% to 80% of them seen just once. The sample taken for sequencing was peripheral blood. This sequence joins TRBV18 and TRBJ1-2; 11 bases are shared with TRBD1. The TCR originated in a human donor with acute or convalescent COVID-19. The donor label of this sample is uncertain. Here the CDR3 reads CASSLDRGQNYGYTF. Here the CDR3 DNA reads TGTGCCAGCTCACTGGACAGGGGGCAGAACTATGGCTACACCTTC. Looking up the rest from reference TRBV18 and TRBJ1-2 gives the full variable domain: NAGVMQNPRHLVRRRGQEARLRCSPMKGHSHVYWYRQLPEEGLKFMVYLQKENIIDESGMPKERFSAEFPKEGPSILRIQQVVRGDSAAYFCASSLDRGQNYGYTFGSGTRLTVV.